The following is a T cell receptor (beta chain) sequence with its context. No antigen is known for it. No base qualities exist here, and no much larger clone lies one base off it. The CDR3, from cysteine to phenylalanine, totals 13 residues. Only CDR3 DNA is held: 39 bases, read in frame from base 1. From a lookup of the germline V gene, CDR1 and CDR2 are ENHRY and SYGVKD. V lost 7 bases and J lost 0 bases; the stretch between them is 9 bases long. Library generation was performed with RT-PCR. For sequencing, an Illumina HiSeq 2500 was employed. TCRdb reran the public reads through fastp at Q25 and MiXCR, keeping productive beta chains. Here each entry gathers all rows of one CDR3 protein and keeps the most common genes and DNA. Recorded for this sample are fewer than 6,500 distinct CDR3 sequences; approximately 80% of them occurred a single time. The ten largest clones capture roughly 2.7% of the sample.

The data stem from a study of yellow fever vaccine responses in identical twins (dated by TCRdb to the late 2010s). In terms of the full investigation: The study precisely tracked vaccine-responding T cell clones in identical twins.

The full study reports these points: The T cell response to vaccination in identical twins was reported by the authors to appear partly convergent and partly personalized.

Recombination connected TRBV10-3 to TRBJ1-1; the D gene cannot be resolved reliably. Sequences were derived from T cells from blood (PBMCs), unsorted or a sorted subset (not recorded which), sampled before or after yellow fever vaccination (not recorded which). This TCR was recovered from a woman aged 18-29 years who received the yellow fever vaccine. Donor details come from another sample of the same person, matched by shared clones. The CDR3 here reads CAITSVVNTEAFF. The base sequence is TGTGCCATCACTTCCGTGGTGAACACTGAAGCTTTCTTT.